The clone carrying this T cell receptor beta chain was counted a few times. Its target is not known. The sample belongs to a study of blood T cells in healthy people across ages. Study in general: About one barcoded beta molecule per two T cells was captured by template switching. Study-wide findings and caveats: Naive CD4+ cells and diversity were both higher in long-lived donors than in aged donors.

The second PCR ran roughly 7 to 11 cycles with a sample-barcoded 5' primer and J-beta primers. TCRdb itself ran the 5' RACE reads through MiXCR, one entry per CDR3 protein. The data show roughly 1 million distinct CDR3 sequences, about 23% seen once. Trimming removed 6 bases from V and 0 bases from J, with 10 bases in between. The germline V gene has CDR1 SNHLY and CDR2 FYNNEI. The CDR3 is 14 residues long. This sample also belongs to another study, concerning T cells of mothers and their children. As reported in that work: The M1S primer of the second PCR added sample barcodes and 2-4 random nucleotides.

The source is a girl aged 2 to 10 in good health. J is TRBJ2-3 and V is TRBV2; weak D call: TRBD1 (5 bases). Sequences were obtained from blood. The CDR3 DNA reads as TGTGCCAGCAGCAAAACAGGTAGCACAGATACGCAGTATTTT. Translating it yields CASSKTGSTDTQYF.